This T cell receptor (beta chain) was recovered during a study of beta chain features in type 1 diabetes (dated by TCRdb to 2016 to 2019). Regarding the complete study: Mean age, gender distribution, total cell number and subset yield were not different between patients and healthy donors. A total of roughly 100 million sorted cells were examined across all samples, and RNA yield correlated strongly with the number of cells per subset. In the study, TCRB repertoires of sorted circulating CD4+ T cell subsets from recently diagnosed type 1 diabetes patients were compared with those of matched healthy donors. Regulatory and stem cell-like memory subsets were obtained from only 8 patients and about 8 healthy donors, while naive and central memory subsets were obtained from all 30 or so donors.

The investigation overall reported the following: Because cDNA rather than genomic DNA was sequenced, highly expressing activated cells could have been over-represented, although no difference in activation and CD3 levels was found between groups. Type 1 diabetes patients showed a moderate but significant shortening of TCRB CDR3 length in all four CD4+ subsets. Shorter templates might be favored by PCR, yet because patient and control samples were amplified and corrected together, any such skew would affect both groups equally. Because small numbers of individuals were included in the HLA sub-analyses, any influence of HLA type on TCRB rearrangement was left unresolved. Patients with type 1 diabetes made fewer insertions and deleted more nucleotides at VDJ recombination sites, implying thymic rearrangement abnormalities. The naive, central memory and regulatory TCRB repertoires appeared to resemble one another more closely among patients than among healthy donors.

From its cysteine to its phenylalanine, the CDR3 spans 16 amino acids. Only CDR3 DNA remains: 48 bases, in frame from the first base. After removal of 2 bases from V and 4 bases from J, the junction retains 5 bases not matched to a gene. According to the germline V gene (reference sequence), CDR1 reads MNHEY and CDR2 reads SMNVEV. The entire isolated RNA was reverse transcribed using the High Capacity cDNA Reverse Transcription Kit, and thus expressed TCRB transcripts were sequenced. Deep immunoSEQ sequencing was performed on naive, central memory and regulatory T cell samples, with an average of about 3.57 million total reads per sample. Sorted cells were lysed in RLT buffer and RNA was extracted with DNase-treated RNeasy Micro or Mini kits, depending on cell number. Each cell subset was processed separately to prevent cross-contamination, with patient and healthy donor samples processed together. The immunoSEQ multiplex PCR was used to amplify TCRB sequences from cDNA, yielding 87-bp fragments that span the CDR3 region. Sequencing of the amplicons was done on the Illumina HiSeq platform. As for the authors' bioinformatics: PCR bias was computationally corrected using synthetic template baselines, reads within Hamming distance 2 were collapsed, and singletons that could not be merged were discarded. Reads were aligned against IMGT so that V, D and J genes, CDR3 length and insertions or deletions at six rearrangement sites could be assigned. Within each subset, clonotype counts were normalized to sorted cell number, and only after that were true diversity and Gini coefficients computed with the tcR R package. Repertoire sharing was quantified using the overlap coefficient calculated on TCRB nucleotide sequences. As a proxy for the pre-selection repertoire, out-of-frame TCRB sequences from naive cells were analyzed. The table comes from immuneACCESS by way of TCRdb, which keeps in-frame sequences with V and J called. Part of the clones is missing from these tables; in studies checked, under half for an unresolved V gene and the rest for unknown reasons. The V and J calls and the clone size are those of that table, but D and trimming were determined from the DNA. Present in this sample are under 350,000 clones, approximately 14% of which were seen just once. The ten largest clonotypes hold more than 0.015% of the sample.

Concerning this clone: No cognate antigen has been identified for it. Base quality data are lacking; no much larger clone is found one base away.

From each donor, a single peripheral blood sample of roughly 0.11 L on average was drawn into heparinised tubes. Naive, central memory, regulatory and stem cell-like memory CD4+ T cells were sorted on a BD FACSAria II using a panel including CD45RO, CCR7, CD25, CD127, CD95 and CD27. All sorted populations exceeded 98% purity. PBMCs were isolated immediately by Lymphoprep density gradient centrifugation and stained directly without culture. Samples were stained and sorted in pairs, with one healthy donor and one patient per experiment, so that batch effects were minimized. The rearranged segments are TRBV27 and TRBJ2-2; a stretch of 9 junction bases matches TRBD1. Sequenced input: naive CD4+ T cells from blood. The cell subset or site label, read with the paper, signifies: true naive CD4+ T cells. This TCR came from a young man with type 1 diabetes. The DNA reads as follows: TGTGCCAGCAGTTTAGGGACAGGGCGCCGCACCGGGGAGCTGTTTTTT. It is translated as CASSLGTGRRTGELFF.